Shown below are 8 T cell receptor beta chains from a single sample sequenced in a study of blood T cell repertoires in COVID-19. Generated by immunoSEQ multiplex PCR, the TCRdb table keeps only in-frame clones and is missing some. The sample shows some 75,000 clones, roughly 76% of them seen only once. Input material: peripheral blood. The receptors stem from a woman aged 80 or over with active or convalescent COVID-19.

This clone appeared a single time. CDR3 coding DNA: TGTGCCAGCAGCACAGATCATCACTACAATGAGCAGTTCTTC. This translates into CASSTDHHYNEQFF. The chain has TRBV7-2 and TRBJ2-1; the D is unclear. The CDR3 is made up of 14 amino acids. Germline V CDR1 and CDR2: SGHTA, FQGNSA. Trimming took 5 bases from V and 3 from J, leaving 11 bases between them.

A few counts support this clone. This chain links TRBV19 with TRBJ1-2; maybe TRBD1 (6 bases). The germline gives CDR1 LNHDA, CDR2 SQIVND (reference sequence). This CDR3 spans 16 amino acids. The V end was cut by 1 base, the J end by 5 bases, with 17 bases between. The CDR3 protein is CASSIVGSGTPYGYTF. Here the CDR3 DNA reads TGTGCCAGTAGTATAGTAGGTTCCGGGACACCTTATGGCTACACCTTC.

This clone was picked up one time. J is TRBJ2-5 and V is TRBV2, with unresolved D. V was clipped by 3 bases and J by 2 bases, with 7 bases between them. Looked up from germline, CDR1 is SNHLY and CDR2 is FYNNEI. The CDR3 has 13 amino acids. CDR3 protein: CASSERDQETQYF. The CDR3 nucleotides are TGTGCCAGCAGTGAGAGAGATCAAGAGACCCAGTACTTC. The full variable domain, in which reference TRBV2 and TRBJ2-5 provide the parts outside the CDR3, is EPEVTQTPSHQVTQMGQEVILRCVPISNHLYFYWYRQILGQKVEFLVSFYNNEISEKSEIFDDQFSVERPDGSNFTLKIRSTKLEDSAMYFCASSERDQETQYFGPGTRLLVL.

This chain uses TRBV6-2 or TRBV6-3 with TRBJ1-1, with a weak D call TRBD1 (6 bases). Germline values: CDR1 MNHEY, CDR2 SVGEGT. The CDR3 has 12 amino acids. V was shortened by 2 bases and J by 7 bases, with 8 bases between the two germline ends. The CDR3 sequence is CASSYGQNEAFF. The CDR3 bases are TGTGCCAGCAGTTACGGACAGAATGAAGCTTTCTTT.

This clone was seen only once. This rearrangement joins TRBV1 to TRBJ1-2; TRBD1, the table's D call, was not compared with the DNA. TRBV1 represents a pseudogene. This CDR3 region has 18 residues. The CDR3: CTSSQPISPGSTNYGYTF. The DNA of the CDR3 is TGCACCAGCAGCCAACCGATAAGTCCAGGGTCCACTAACTATGGCTACACCTTC.

J is TRBJ1-5 and V is TRBV12-3 or TRBV12-4; 7 bases match TRBD1. The CDR3 has 13 residues. V was clipped by 6 bases and J by 7 bases; unmatched bases: 6. CDR3 coding DNA: TGTGCCAGCAGCGACAGGGAAAGACAGCCCCAGCATTTT. It yields the protein CASSDRERQPQHF.

J is TRBJ2-7 and V is TRBV7-9; 7 bases map to TRBD1. Trimming took 4 bases from V and 5 from J; bases not matched to a gene: 14. The CDR3 length is 16 residues. The germline CDR1 and CDR2 sequences are SEHNR and FQNEAQ (reference sequence). CDR3 in amino acids: CASSSLRQGGWNEQYF. In DNA form, the CDR3 reads TGTGCCAGCAGCTCCCTTCGACAGGGCGGATGGAACGAGCAGTACTTC.

The rearrangement links TRBV7-8 to TRBJ2-2, with 12 bases matching TRBD2. The V segment lost 5 bases and the J segment 6 bases; nucleotides outside the gene matches: 4. This CDR3 comprises 15 residues. The germline V gene has CDR1 SGHVS and CDR2 FQNEAQ. The CDR3 DNA reads as TGTGCCAGCAGCCAGCGACTAGCGGGGGCCGGGGAGCTGTTTTTT. It encodes CASSQRLAGAGELFF.